The rows below give T cell receptor beta chains drawn from one sample of a study of blood T cell repertoires in COVID-19. TCRdb's table, derived via immunoSEQ multiplex PCR, lists solely in-frame clones and lacks some. Of about 250,000 clones in the sample, 85% to 90% were seen once. The sequenced sample consisted of PBMCs or T cells enriched from blood (not recorded which). The source of these receptors is a man aged 35 to 55 who had recovered from COVID-19. CDR3s include the opening cysteine and the closing phenylalanine or tryptophan. D genes are given only for firm matches. Expanded clones get a size class; other rows say once, few or many, or leave the size out.

V	J	D	size	CDR3	DNA
TRBV6-5	TRBJ2-7	NA	NA	CASRDTSYEQYF	TGTGCCAGCAGGGACACCTCCTACGAGCAGTACTTC
TRBV11-3	TRBJ2-1	TRBD2	NA	CASSPSTSGTYNEQFF	TGTGCCAGCAGCCCGTCGACTAGCGGGACCTACAATGAGCAGTTCTTC
TRBV7-2	TRBJ2-1	TRBD1	NA	CASSLDIGTGAEQFF	TGTGCCAGCAGCTTAGATATTGGGACAGGGGCCGAGCAGTTCTTC
TRBV28	TRBJ1-4	NA	NA	CATLGGARILEKLFF	TGTGCCACCCTGGGGGGGGCGCGGATTTTAGAAAAACTGTTTTTT
TRBV7-6	TRBJ2-5	TRBD2	NA	CASSFGTGGPETQYF	TGTGCCAGCAGCTTTGGTACGGGGGGGCCGGAGACCCAGTACTTC
TRBV2	TRBJ2-3	NA	NA	CASSSNRAHSTDTQYF	TGTGCCAGCAGTTCAAACAGGGCCCATAGCACAGATACGCAGTATTTT
TRBV24-1	TRBJ2-3	TRBD2	NA	CATSDLRLAGEGSTQYF	TGTGCCACCAGTGACCTTAGACTAGCGGGAGAAGGGAGTACGCAGTATTTT
TRBV2	TRBJ1-2	NA	once	CASSERQEYGYTF	TGTGCCAGCAGTGAAAGACAGGAATATGGCTACACCTTC
TRBV13	TRBJ2-5	NA	NA	CASSPRRRGLGETQYF	TGTGCCAGCAGCCCCCGGAGGCGGGGCTTAGGGGAGACCCAGTACTTC
TRBV6-5	TRBJ1-1	TRBD1	NA	CASSYWTGRNTEAFF	TGTGCCAGCAGTTACTGGACAGGGAGGAACACTGAAGCTTTCTTT
TRBV30	TRBJ2-4	NA	NA	CAWSRVGDIAKNIQYF	TGTGCCTGGAGCCGGGTCGGCGATATAGCCAAAAACATTCAGTACTTC
TRBV6-6	TRBJ1-1	TRBD1	NA	CASSYAGGSTEAFF	TGTGCCAGCAGTTACGCAGGGGGCAGCACTGAAGCTTTCTTT
TRBV5-8	TRBJ1-5	NA	NA	CASSLVVPGQPQHF	TGTGCCAGCAGCTTGGTGGTCCCAGGGCAGCCCCAGCATTTT
TRBV27	TRBJ2-7	NA	NA	CASSFWGREQYF	TGTGCCAGCAGTTTTTGGGGCAGGGAGCAGTACTTC
TRBV3-1/TRBV3-2	TRBJ2-4	TRBD2	NA	CASSPTGTSGRNIQYF	TGTGCCAGCAGCCCAACCGGGACTAGCGGCCGAAACATTCAGTACTTC
TRBV21-1	TRBJ2-1	NA	NA	CASSRHRGVLGSEQFF	TGTGCCAGCAGCCGCCACCGGGGGGTTCTGGGTAGTGAGCAGTTCTTC
TRBV28	TRBJ2-1	NA	NA	CASSLRNEQFF	TGTGCCAGCAGTTTACGTAATGAGCAGTTCTTC
TRBV12-3/TRBV12-4	TRBJ2-3	NA	NA	CASTFYPDTQYF	TGTGCCAGCACCTTCTACCCAGATACGCAGTATTTT
TRBV29-1	TRBJ1-1	TRBD1	NA	CSADRGGTEAFF	TGCAGTGCCGACAGGGGAGGAACTGAAGCTTTCTTT
TRBV19	TRBJ2-7	NA	NA	CASSIRDIIAGDGEQYF	TGTGCCAGTAGTATCCGGGACATCATAGCTGGAGACGGCGAGCAGTACTTC
TRBV28	TRBJ2-3	TRBD2	NA	CASSLAGGTDTQYF	TGTGCCAGCAGTCTAGCGGGAGGTACAGATACGCAGTATTTT
TRBV19	TRBJ2-7	TRBD1	NA	CASKVSGQGDQGQYF	TGTGCCAGTAAAGTCTCCGGACAGGGGGACCAAGGGCAGTACTTC
TRBV4-3	TRBJ2-3	TRBD2	NA	CASSQAHGGDYTDTQYF	TGCGCCAGCAGCCAAGCTCACGGGGGGGATTACACAGATACGCAGTATTTT
TRBV4-1	TRBJ1-5	NA	NA	CASSQDLGGINQPQHF	TGCGCCAGCAGCCAAGATCTCGGGGGGATTAATCAGCCCCAGCATTTT
TRBV10-3	TRBJ2-7	NA	NA	CAISFYFSGDSYEQYF	TGTGCCATCAGTTTTTATTTTTCGGGAGACAGCTACGAGCAGTACTTC
TRBV7-9	TRBJ1-6	NA	NA	CASSIQAGRNSPLHF	TGTGCCAGCTCAATCCAGGCCGGCCGGAATTCACCCCTCCACTTT
TRBV7-2	TRBJ1-1	NA	NA	CASSDALWAGETEAFF	TGTGCCAGCAGCGACGCTTTGTGGGCGGGTGAGACTGAAGCTTTCTTT
TRBV7-3	TRBJ2-1	NA	NA	CASSLPGPHNEQFF	TGTGCCAGCAGCTTACCAGGGCCCCACAATGAGCAGTTCTTC
TRBV5-5	TRBJ1-1	NA	NA	CASSLEPNTEAFF	TGTGCCAGCAGCTTGGAGCCGAACACTGAAGCTTTCTTT
TRBV10-1	TRBJ1-2	NA	NA	CASSESGGGGYTF	TGCGCCAGCAGTGAGTCAGGGGGGGGCGGCTACACCTTC
TRBV20-1	TRBJ1-2	NA	NA	CSASGGVGYGYTF	TGCAGTGCCAGTGGGGGGGTCGGCTATGGCTACACCTTC
TRBV28	TRBJ2-7	NA	NA	CASSLRGYEQYF	TGTGCCAGCAGCCTCCGGGGCTACGAGCAGTACTTC
TRBV29-1	TRBJ2-5	TRBD1	NA	CSVLGSTTGGGRIETQYF	TGCAGCGTTCTAGGGTCCACAACAGGGGGCGGGCGGATTGAGACCCAGTACTTC
TRBV19	TRBJ1-6	NA	NA	CASSRGARGASDLHF	TGTGCCAGTAGTCGGGGGGCCCGAGGCGCGAGCGACCTCCACTTT
TRBV28	TRBJ2-1	TRBD1	NA	CASSGQGGHEQFF	TGTGCCAGCAGTGGACAGGGGGGACATGAGCAGTTCTTC
TRBV18	TRBJ2-7	TRBD2	many	CASSPSTSGSPYEQYF	TGTGCCAGCTCACCATCGACTAGCGGGAGTCCCTACGAGCAGTACTTC
TRBV3-1/TRBV3-2	TRBJ1-1	NA	NA	CASSPGQTYNTEAFF	TGTGCCAGCAGCCCCGGACAGACATACAACACTGAAGCTTTCTTT
TRBV5-1	TRBJ2-5	TRBD2	NA	CASSLGVAGGQETQYF	TGCGCCAGCAGCTTGGGCGTAGCGGGAGGCCAAGAGACCCAGTACTTC
TRBV7-8	TRBJ1-5	NA	NA	CASSLVQGPAQPQHF	TGTGCCAGCAGCTTGGTCCAGGGGCCCGCACAGCCCCAGCATTTT
TRBV27	TRBJ1-6	TRBD1	NA	CASSFGQGLPPLHF	TGTGCCAGCAGTTTTGGACAGGGGCTTCCACCCCTCCACTTT
TRBV19	TRBJ1-2	NA	NA	CASSLRGGNYGYTF	TGTGCCAGTAGCCTCCGGGGGGGGAACTATGGCTACACCTTC
TRBV7-9	TRBJ2-7	TRBD2	NA	CASSPRGASGGHEQYF	TGTGCCAGCAGCCCGCGGGGCGCTAGCGGGGGACACGAGCAGTACTTC
TRBV5-1	TRBJ2-6	NA	NA	CASSSSAGWRTKAGTGANVLTF	TGCGCCAGCAGCTCCTCGGCGGGGTGGCGAACTAAGGCGGGGACTGGGGCCAACGTCCTGACTTTC
TRBV30	TRBJ2-3	TRBD2	NA	CAWSGASGSSRTDTQYF	TGTGCCTGGAGTGGCGCTAGCGGGAGCAGCAGGACAGATACGCAGTATTTT
TRBV4-1	TRBJ2-1	TRBD2	NA	CASSQHAGELNEQFF	TGCGCCAGCAGCCAACACGCGGGAGAGCTCAATGAGCAGTTCTTC
TRBV7-8	TRBJ2-1	NA	NA	CASSLGRVSNNEQFF	TGTGCCAGCAGCCTAGGGCGGGTATCAAACAATGAGCAGTTCTTC
TRBV27	TRBJ2-7	TRBD1	NA	CASSPDRGGDF	TGTGCCAGCAGTCCTGACAGGGGGGGGGACTTC
TRBV9	TRBJ2-5	TRBD1	NA	CGWDRGSRTQYF	TGTGGGTGGGACAGGGGTTCTCGGACCCAGTACTTC